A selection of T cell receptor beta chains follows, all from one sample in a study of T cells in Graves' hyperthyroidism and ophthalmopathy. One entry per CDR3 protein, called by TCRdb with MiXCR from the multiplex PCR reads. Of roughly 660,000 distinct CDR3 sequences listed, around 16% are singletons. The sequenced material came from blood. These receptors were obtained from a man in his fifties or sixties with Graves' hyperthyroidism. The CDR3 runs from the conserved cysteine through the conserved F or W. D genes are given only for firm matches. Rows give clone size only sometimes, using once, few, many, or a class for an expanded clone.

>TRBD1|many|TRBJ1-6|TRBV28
TGTGCCAGCAGCCGCGGACAGGGTACAAATTCACCCCTCCACTTT
CASSRGQGTNSPLHF
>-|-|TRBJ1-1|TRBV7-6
TGTGCCAGCAGCAGCCAGGGGCACACTGAAGCTTTCTTT
CASSSQGHTEAFF
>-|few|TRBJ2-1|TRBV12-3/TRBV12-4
TGTGCCAGCAGTTTTTTGAAAGGGGGCTCCTACAATGAGCAGTTCTTC
CASSFLKGGSYNEQFF
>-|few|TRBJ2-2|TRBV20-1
TGCAGTGTACCGGGACACCCGAACACCGGGGAGCTGTTTTTT
CSVPGHPNTGELFF
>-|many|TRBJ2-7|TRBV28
TGTGCCAGCAGGGACAAATCCTACGAGCAGTACTTC
CASRDKSYEQYF
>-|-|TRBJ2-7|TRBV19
TGTGCCAGTAGCTCCCGGGTGGACATCTCCTACGAGCAGTACTTC
CASSSRVDISYEQYF
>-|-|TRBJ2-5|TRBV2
TGTGCCAGCAGTGAAAACGCCGGCGGAGAGACCCAGTACTTC
CASSENAGGETQYF
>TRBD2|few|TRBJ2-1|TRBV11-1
TGTGCCACTGGACTAGCGGGCCGCTCCTACAATGAGCAGTTCTTC
CATGLAGRSYNEQFF
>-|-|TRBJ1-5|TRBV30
TGTGCCTGGAGTTTACCCCAGGACATCCACCAGCATTTT
CAWSLPQDIHQHF
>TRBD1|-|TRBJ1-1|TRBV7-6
TGTGCCACATCGAGGGGGCCCGGAAACACTGAAGCTTTCTTT
CATSRGPGNTEAFF